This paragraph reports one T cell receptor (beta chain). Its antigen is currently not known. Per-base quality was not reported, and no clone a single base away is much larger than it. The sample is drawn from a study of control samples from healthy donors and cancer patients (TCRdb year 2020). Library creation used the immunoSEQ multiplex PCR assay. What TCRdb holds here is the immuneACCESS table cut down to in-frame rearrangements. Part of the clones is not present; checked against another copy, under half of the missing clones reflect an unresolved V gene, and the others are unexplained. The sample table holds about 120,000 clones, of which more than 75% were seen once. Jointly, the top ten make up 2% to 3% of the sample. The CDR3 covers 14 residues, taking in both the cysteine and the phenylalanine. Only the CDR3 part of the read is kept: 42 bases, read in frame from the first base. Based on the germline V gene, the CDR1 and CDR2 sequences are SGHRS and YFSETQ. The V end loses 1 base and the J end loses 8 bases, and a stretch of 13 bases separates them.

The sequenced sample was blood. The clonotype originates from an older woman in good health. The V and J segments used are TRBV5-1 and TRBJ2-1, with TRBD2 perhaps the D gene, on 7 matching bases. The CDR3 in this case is CASSLYGGQDEQFF. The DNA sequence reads TGCGCCAGCAGCTTGTACGGGGGGCAGGATGAGCAGTTCTTC.